This paragraph reports one T cell receptor (beta chain). Its antigen is unknown. The data belong to a study of glioma-infiltrating T cells. Points from the study as a whole: Above-expected tissue-blood divergence occurred in all gliomas, most in low-grade ones. Tissue and blood shared very few CDR3 sequences.

Using RNA template, CDR3s of TCR alpha and beta were amplified with iRepertoire arm-PCR. Input was roughly 85-450 ng of tissue mRNA or PBMC total RNA. Using its own MiXCR run on the multiplex PCR reads, TCRdb lists one record per CDR3 protein. The profile shows about 140,000 distinct CDR3 sequences, about two fifths of them singletons. Germline values: CDR1 LGHNA, CDR2 YSLEER. The CDR3 length is 16 residues. Trimming removed 0 bases from V and 5 bases from J, with 15 bases in between. This receptor was identified in a human donor with low-grade glioma or glioblastoma, undergoing nonglioma brain surgery, or in good health (not recorded which). The sample was glioma tissue, nonneoplastic brain tissue, or PBMCs (not recorded which). The gene calls are TRBV4-3 and TRBJ2-3; perhaps TRBD1 as D (5 bases). As DNA, the CDR3 is TGCGCCAGCAGCCAAGATTGGGTAGGGGTGAGAGATACGCAGTATTTT. Translated, it gives CASSQDWVGVRDTQYF.